Shown below are 16 T cell receptor beta chains from a single sample sequenced in a study of cytomegalovirus exposure and HLA in healthy donors. The PCR contained 60 Vbeta and 13 Jbeta primers. The data were produced by immunoSEQ multiplex PCR, yet TCRdb's version contains in-frame clones alone and is incomplete. The sample has some 120,000 clones; around 84% are singletons. Material for sequencing was PBMCs. These receptors were collected from a woman between 18 and 29 years old in good health and CMV-seropositive.

The genes are TRBV19 and TRBJ2-5; the match to TRBD1 covers 11 bases. Trimming removed 7 bases from V and 4 bases from J; junction bases left unmatched: 8. The CDR3 totals 15 residues. Per the germline V gene, CDR1 is LNHDA and CDR2 is SQIVND (reference sequence). Here the CDR3 DNA reads TGTGCCAGTAACCCGGGACAGGGGGTGGGAGAGACCCAGTACTTC. It translates to CASNPGQGVGETQYF. The full variable domain, rest sourced from reference TRBV19 and TRBJ2-5, is DGGITQSPKYLFRKEGQNVTLSCEQNLNHDAMYWYRQDPGQGLRLIYYSQIVNDFQKGDIAEGYSVSREKKESFPLTVTSAQKNPTAFYLCASNPGQGVGETQYFGPGTRLLVL.

The genes are TRBV5-1 and TRBJ2-7, with D maybe TRBD2 (7 bases). The V gene's germline CDR1 is SGHRS and CDR2 YFSETQ. CDR3 length: 15 amino acids. V was trimmed by 3 bases and J by 2 bases, leaving 15 bases between them. CDR3 DNA sequence: TGCGCCAGCAGCTCCCTAGGGGGGGAGGCCTACGAGCAGTACTTC. Encoded protein: CASSSLGGEAYEQYF.

The chain employs TRBV1 and TRBJ1-6; the table names TRBD1, a call not compared with the DNA. TRBV1 is recorded as a pseudogene. CDR3 length: 17 residues. The CDR3 coding sequence is TGCACCAGCAGCCTTAACCGTGGGACAGGGAGGAGAGCACCCCTCCACTTT. It yields the protein CTSSLNRGTGRRAPLHF.

The genes are TRBV11-2 and TRBJ2-4; TRBD2 agrees at 7 bases. From germline, CDR1 is SGHAT and CDR2 FQNNGV. Trimming removed 4 bases from V and 4 bases from J; junction bases left unmatched: 1. This CDR3 has 13 residues. CDR3 protein: CASSSGGKNIQYF. The CDR3 coding sequence is TGTGCCAGCAGCTCCGGGGGGAAAAACATTCAGTACTTC.

This clone was recorded once. The chain combines TRBV9 with TRBJ2-1; a possible D gene is TRBD2 (6 bases). The V and J ends lost 7 bases and 5 bases respectively, with 19 bases between them. The CDR3 spans 15 residues. Germline-derived CDR1 and CDR2 are SGDLS and YYNGEE. The DNA of the CDR3 is TGTGCCAGCCGATTAGGGCGGGGTAGCGACAATGAGCAGTTCTTC. Protein: CASRLGRGSDNEQFF.

The table lists this clone with a count of one. The genes are TRBV6-4 and TRBJ2-2, with a weak D call TRBD1 (5 bases). In germline, CDR1 is MRHNA, CDR2 SNTAGT. CDR3 size: 13 residues. Trimming removed 5 bases at V and 8 bases at J, with 12 bases between. This CDR3 is CASSLQGEGELFF. In DNA, the CDR3 is TGTGCCAGCAGTCTGCAAGGGGAAGGGGAGCTGTTTTTT.

The chain's CDR3 is CASSLTRGWGNEQFF. CDR3 DNA sequence: TGTGCCAGCAGTTTAACGCGGGGGTGGGGCAATGAGCAGTTCTTC. This chain links TRBV27 with TRBJ2-1; the match to TRBD2 covers 7 bases. CDR1 and CDR2 (germline): MNHEY, SMNVEV (reference sequence). The CDR3 covers 15 residues. With V trimmed by 2 bases and J by 6 bases, 7 bases remained unmatched.

The genes are TRBV6-4 and TRBJ1-2, with 11 positions matching TRBD1. CDR1 is MRHNA and CDR2 is SNTAGT in the germline V gene. Losses at the gene ends were 10 bases for V and 7 bases for J; bases not matched to a gene: 5. The CDR3 extends over 12 amino acids. As DNA, the CDR3 is TGTGCCACTTGGACAGGGGGCTTTGGCTACACCTTC. This sequence encodes CATWTGGFGYTF.

The rearrangement joins TRBV5-4 to TRBJ1-1; possible D gene TRBD1, 5 bases. This CDR3 comprises 14 residues. Trimming stripped 5 bases from V and 1 base from J, with 12 bases between. Germline values: CDR1 SGHNT, CDR2 YYREEE (reference sequence). The CDR3 loop reads CASRAPGPNTEAFF. CDR3 DNA: TGTGCCAGCAGGGCCCCAGGGCCGAACACTGAAGCTTTCTTT. Full variable domain (remainder filled in from reference TRBV5-4 and TRBJ1-1): ETGVTQSPTHLIKTRGQQVTLRCSSQSGHNTVSWYQQALGQGPQFIFQYYREEENGRGNFPPRFSGLQFPNYSSELNVNALELDDSALYLCASRAPGPNTEAFFGQGTRLTVV.

The sample holds a few counts of this clone. The chain joins TRBV4-1 to TRBJ2-5; the D gene is possibly TRBD2 (7 bases). The V gene lost 1 base and the J gene lost 1 base, with 16 bases spanning the gap. This CDR3 is built from 17 residues. Germline values: CDR1 MGHRA, CDR2 YSYEKL. CDR3 coding DNA: TGCGCCAGCAGCCAAGGGGGGGGCGGGGGTCCCCAAGAGACCCAGTACTTC. Protein product: CASSQGGGGGPQETQYF.

The CDR3 here is CASSYGDRETYF. DNA of the CDR3: TGTGCCAGCAGTTACGGAGACAGGGAAACGTACTTC. V and J are TRBV6-6 and TRBJ2-5, with 7 bases identical to TRBD1. This CDR3 comprises 12 residues. Germline trimming cut 2 bases from V and 13 bases from J; bases unmatched to any gene: 7. CDR1 and CDR2 (germline): MNHNY, SVGAGI (reference sequence).

Details on this clone: One end of the junction varies from germline; a read error may be responsible. This chain uses TRBV2 with TRBJ2-1; 8 nucleotides agree with TRBD2. The germline gives CDR1 SNHLY, CDR2 FYNNEI. This CDR3 is built from 13 residues. This CDR3 reads CASSDLREDPSLF. In DNA form, the CDR3 reads TGTGCCAGCAGTGATTTGCGGGAGGACCCCTCCCTCTTC.

This rearrangement joins TRBV21-1 to TRBJ1-1. TRBV21-1 is termed a pseudogene. This CDR3 has 15 amino acids. CDR3 protein: CASSKGGGLNTEAFF. The CDR3 nucleotides are TGTGCCAGCAGCAAAGGGGGGGGGCTGAACACTGAAGCTTTCTTT.

CDR3 sequence: CASSRQGQAYYGYTF. CDR3 DNA sequence: TGTGCCAGCTCTCGCCAGGGACAGGCTTACTATGGCTACACCTTC. The gene calls are TRBV18 and TRBJ1-2; 8 nucleotides agree with TRBD1. Trimming removed 6 bases from V and 3 bases from J; junction bases left unmatched: 9. Germline values: CDR1 KGHSH, CDR2 LQKENI. CDR3 size: 15 residues. Based on the CDR3 plus reference TRBV18 and TRBJ1-2, the full variable domain is NAGVMQNPRHLVRRRGQEARLRCSPMKGHSHVYWYRQLPEEGLKFMVYLQKENIIDESGMPKERFSAEFPKEGPSILRIQQVVRGDSAAYFCASSRQGQAYYGYTFGSGTRLTVV.

V usage is TRBV2 and J usage is TRBJ1-1; 7 bases agree with TRBD1. Germline V lookup: CDR1 SNHLY, CDR2 FYNNEI. V was clipped by 1 base and J by 6 bases; unmatched bases: 8. This CDR3 region has 15 residues. CDR3 nucleotides: TGTGCCAGCAGTGAAGAAACAGGGGTACTGTCTGAAGCTTTCTTT. The encoded protein is CASSEETGVLSEAFF.

The chain carries TRBV6-5 and TRBJ1-5; 9 positions match TRBD1. V was pared by 6 bases and J by 5 bases, with 2 bases of the junction left unmatched. This CDR3 spans 13 amino acids. Germline-derived CDR1 and CDR2 are MNHEY and SVGAGI. CDR3 sequence (DNA): TGTGCCAGCAGCTGGGACAGGGATCAGCCCCAGCATTTT. Its translation is CASSWDRDQPQHF.